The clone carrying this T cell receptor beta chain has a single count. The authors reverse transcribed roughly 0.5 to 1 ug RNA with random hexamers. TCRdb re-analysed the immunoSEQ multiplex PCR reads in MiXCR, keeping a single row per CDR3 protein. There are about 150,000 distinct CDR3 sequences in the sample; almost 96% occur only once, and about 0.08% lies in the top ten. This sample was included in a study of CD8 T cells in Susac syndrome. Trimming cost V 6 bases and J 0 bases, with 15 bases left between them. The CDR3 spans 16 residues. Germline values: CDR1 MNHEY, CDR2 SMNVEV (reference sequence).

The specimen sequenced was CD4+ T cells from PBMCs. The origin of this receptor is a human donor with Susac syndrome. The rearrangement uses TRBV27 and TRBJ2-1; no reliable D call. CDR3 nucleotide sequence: TGTGCCAGCAGCATGATGGGCGGAAGCTCCTACAATGAGCAGTTCTTC. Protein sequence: CASSMMGGSSYNEQFF.